The rows below give T cell receptor beta chains drawn from one sample of a study of cytomegalovirus exposure and HLA in healthy donors. Assay used: immunoSEQ multiplex PCR; TCRdb lists only in-frame clones, some missing. The sample consists of around 150,000 clones, 70% to 80% of them appearing once. The sequenced sample consisted of PBMCs. The source is a man in his forties in good health and CMV-seronegative. CDR3s include the opening cysteine and the closing phenylalanine or tryptophan. A D gene is named only where the DNA matches it firmly. Expanded clones are given a class, and other clones once, few, many or no size at all.

J: TRBJ2-5; length: 13; D: TRBD2; V: TRBV11-1; size: NA; CDR3: CAVGGGPEETQYF; DNA: TGTGCCGTCGGGGGAGGGCCAGAGGAGACCCAGTACTTC
J: TRBJ1-3; length: 14; D: NA; V: TRBV6-6; size: NA; CDR3: CASSLNRDRNTIYF; DNA: TGTGCCAGCAGTCTAAACCGGGACAGAAACACCATATATTTT
J: TRBJ2-4; length: 14; D: NA; V: TRBV28; size: NA; CDR3: CASRGAGAKNIQYF; DNA: TGTGCCAGCAGGGGGGCAGGGGCCAAAAACATTCAGTACTTC
J: TRBJ1-1; length: 12; D: NA; V: TRBV7-9; size: NA; CDR3: CASSPLNTEAFF; DNA: TGTGCCAGCAGCCCGTTAAACACTGAAGCTTTCTTT
J: TRBJ2-7; length: 12; D: NA; V: TRBV11-2; size: NA; CDR3: CASSLSYQKQYF; DNA: TGTGCCAGCAGCTTAAGTTACCAGAAGCAGTACTTC
J: TRBJ2-7; length: 15; D: NA; V: TRBV18; size: NA; CDR3: CASSPPGGSSYEQYF; DNA: TGTGCCAGCTCACCCCCGGGGGGCTCTTCCTACGAGCAGTACTTC
J: TRBJ1-6; length: 14; D: TRBD1; V: TRBV27; size: NA; CDR3: CASSFQGEETPLHF; DNA: TGTGCCAGCAGTTTTCAGGGGGAGGAAACACCCCTCCACTTT
J: TRBJ1-2; length: 14; D: NA; V: TRBV28; size: NA; CDR3: CASSPDRYPQGYTF; DNA: TGTGCCAGCAGTCCGGACAGATACCCCCAAGGCTACACCTTC
J: TRBJ2-6; length: 18; D: TRBD1; V: TRBV5-4; size: NA; CDR3: CASSRGQGATLRANVLTF; DNA: TGTGCCAGCAGCAGGGGACAGGGTGCAACTCTGAGGGCCAACGTCCTGACTTTC
J: TRBJ2-7; length: 13; D: TRBD2; V: TRBV27; size: NA; CDR3: CASSLITSGEQYF; DNA: TGTGCCAGCAGTTTAATCACTAGCGGCGAGCAGTACTTC
J: TRBJ2-4; length: 12; D: NA; V: TRBV13; size: NA; CDR3: CASSLERSSQYF; DNA: TGTGCCAGCAGCTTAGAGCGGAGCAGTCAGTACTTC
J: TRBJ2-1; length: 14; D: NA; V: TRBV9; size: once; CDR3: CASSGGPSYNEQFF; DNA: TGTGCCAGCAGCGGCGGCCCCTCCTACAATGAGCAGTTCTTC
J: TRBJ1-2; length: 14; D: NA; V: TRBV14; size: NA; CDR3: CASSQDRTNYGYTF; DNA: TGTGCCAGCAGCCAAGACAGAACAAACTATGGCTACACCTTC
J: TRBJ1-1; length: 15; D: TRBD1; V: TRBV6-1; size: NA; CDR3: CASSDRGRLNTEAFF; DNA: TGTGCCAGCTCCGACAGGGGTCGGTTGAACACTGAAGCTTTCTTT
J: TRBJ2-1; length: 15; D: TRBD2; V: TRBV29-1; size: NA; CDR3: CSVRLADYSYNEQFF; DNA: TGCAGCGTGCGACTAGCGGACTACTCCTACAATGAGCAGTTCTTC
J: TRBJ1-4; length: 14; D: NA; V: TRBV7-9; size: NA; CDR3: CASSLDRLGEKLFF; DNA: TGTGCCAGCAGCTTAGACAGGCTGGGGGAAAAACTGTTTTTT
J: TRBJ2-7; length: 11; D: NA; V: TRBV6-1; size: NA; CDR3: CAEGGGNEQYF; DNA: TGTGCCGAGGGCGGAGGGAACGAGCAGTACTTC
J: TRBJ2-2; length: 15; D: NA; V: TRBV7-8; size: NA; CDR3: CASSLMTQNTGELFF; DNA: TGTGCCAGCAGCTTAATGACACAGAACACCGGGGAGCTGTTTTTT
J: TRBJ1-5; length: 12; D: NA; V: TRBV5-6; size: NA; CDR3: CASRSGSQPQHF; DNA: TGTGCCAGCAGATCGGGGTCCCAGCCCCAGCATTTT
J: TRBJ2-3; length: 21; D: TRBD2; V: TRBV18; size: once; CDR3: CASSRLPRLAGVEVGTDTQYF; DNA: TGTGCCAGCTCACGACTCCCGAGACTAGCGGGAGTGGAAGTAGGCACAGATACGCAGTATTTT
J: TRBJ1-6; length: 15; D: NA; V: TRBV27; size: once; CDR3: CASSSVLEGNSPLHF; DNA: TGTGCCAGCAGTTCGGTTCTAGAGGGCAATTCACCCCTCCACTTT
J: TRBJ2-2; length: 14; D: TRBD1; V: TRBV6-1; size: few; CDR3: CASRRQGNTGELFF; DNA: TGTGCCAGCAGACGACAGGGGAACACCGGGGAGCTGTTTTTT
J: TRBJ2-7; length: 15; D: NA; V: TRBV9; size: NA; CDR3: CASSVGGTPGYEQYF; DNA: TGTGCCAGCAGCGTAGGCGGGACCCCCGGCTACGAGCAGTACTTC
J: TRBJ2-3; length: 14; D: TRBD2; V: TRBV28; size: NA; CDR3: CASSFRTSGSQCHF; DNA: TGTGCCAGCAGTTTTCGGACTAGCGGGAGTCAGTGTCATTTT